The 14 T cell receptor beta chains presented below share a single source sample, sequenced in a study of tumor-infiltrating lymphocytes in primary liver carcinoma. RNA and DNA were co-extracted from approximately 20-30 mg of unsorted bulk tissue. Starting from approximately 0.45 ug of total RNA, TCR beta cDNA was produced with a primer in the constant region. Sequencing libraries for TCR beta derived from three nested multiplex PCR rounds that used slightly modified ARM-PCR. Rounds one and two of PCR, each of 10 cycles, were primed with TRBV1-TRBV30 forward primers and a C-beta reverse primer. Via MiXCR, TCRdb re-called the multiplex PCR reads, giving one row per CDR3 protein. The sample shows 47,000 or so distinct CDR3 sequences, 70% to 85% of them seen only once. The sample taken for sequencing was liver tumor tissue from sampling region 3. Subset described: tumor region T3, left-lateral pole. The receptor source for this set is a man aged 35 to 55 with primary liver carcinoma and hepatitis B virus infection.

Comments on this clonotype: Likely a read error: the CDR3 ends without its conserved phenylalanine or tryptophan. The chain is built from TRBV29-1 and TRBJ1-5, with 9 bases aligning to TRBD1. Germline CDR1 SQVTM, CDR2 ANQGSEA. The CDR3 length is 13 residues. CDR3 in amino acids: CSVVQGANQHQHV. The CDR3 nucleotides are TGCAGCGTTGTACAGGGGGCAAATCAGCACCAGCATGTT.

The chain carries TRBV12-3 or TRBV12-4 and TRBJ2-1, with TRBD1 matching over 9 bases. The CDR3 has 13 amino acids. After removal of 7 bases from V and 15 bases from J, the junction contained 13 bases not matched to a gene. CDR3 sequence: CASTLQGASDRFF. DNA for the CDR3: TGTGCCAGCACCTTACAGGGGGCGAGTGACCGGTTCTTC.

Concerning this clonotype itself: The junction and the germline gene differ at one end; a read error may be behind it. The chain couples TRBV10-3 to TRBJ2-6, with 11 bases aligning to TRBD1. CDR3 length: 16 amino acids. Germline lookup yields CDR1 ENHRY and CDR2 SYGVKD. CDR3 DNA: TGTACCACGATAGGACAGGGGGCTAGAGGGGTCAACGTCCTGACTTTC. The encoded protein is CTTIGQGARGVNVLTF.

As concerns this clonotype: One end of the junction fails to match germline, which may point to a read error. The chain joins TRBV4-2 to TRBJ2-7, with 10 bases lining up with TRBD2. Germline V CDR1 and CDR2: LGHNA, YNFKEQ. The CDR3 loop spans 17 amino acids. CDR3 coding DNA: TGTGCCACTACTGGACTAGCGGTAGTTTATAAGTCCGACGAGCAGTATTTC. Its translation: CATTGLAVVYKSDEQYF.

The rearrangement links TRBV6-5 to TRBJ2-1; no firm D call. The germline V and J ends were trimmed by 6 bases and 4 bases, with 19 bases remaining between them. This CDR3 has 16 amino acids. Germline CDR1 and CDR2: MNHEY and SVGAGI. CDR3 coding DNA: TGTGCCAGCAGGCCGCGTGGAAGGCTCGGGTACAATGAGCAGTTCTTC. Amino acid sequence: CASRPRGRLGYNEQFF.

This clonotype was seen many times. The CDR3 here is CASWTSRDGYTF. CDR3 in DNA: TGTGCCAGTTGGACCTCCCGGGATGGCTACACCTTC. The V gene is TRBV28, the J gene TRBJ1-2, with D hard to call. This CDR3 is built from 12 residues. V lost 9 bases to trimming and J lost 6 bases, with 14 bases between them. The germline gives CDR1 MDHEN, CDR2 SYDVKM.

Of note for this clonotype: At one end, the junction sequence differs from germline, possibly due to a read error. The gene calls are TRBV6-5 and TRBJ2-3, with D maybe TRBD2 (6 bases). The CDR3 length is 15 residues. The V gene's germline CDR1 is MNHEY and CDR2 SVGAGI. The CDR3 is CASNYSGGTGDTQYF. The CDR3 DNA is TGTGCCAGCAATTACTCAGGCGGGACTGGAGATACGCAGTATTTT.

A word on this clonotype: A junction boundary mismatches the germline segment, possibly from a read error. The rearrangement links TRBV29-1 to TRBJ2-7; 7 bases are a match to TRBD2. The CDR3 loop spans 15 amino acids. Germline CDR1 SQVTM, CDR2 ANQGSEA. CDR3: CSVRLAGGSRYEHYF. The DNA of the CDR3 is TGCAGCGTTCGACTAGCAGGAGGTTCTCGCTACGAGCATTACTTC.

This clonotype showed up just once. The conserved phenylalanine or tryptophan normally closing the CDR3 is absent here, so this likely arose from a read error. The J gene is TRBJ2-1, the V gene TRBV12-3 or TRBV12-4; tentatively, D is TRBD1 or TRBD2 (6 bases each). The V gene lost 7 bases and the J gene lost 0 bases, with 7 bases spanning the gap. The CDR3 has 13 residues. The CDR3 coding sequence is TGTGCCAGCAAGGGGGGCTCCTACAATGAGCAGTTCTTA. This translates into CASKGGSYNEQFL.

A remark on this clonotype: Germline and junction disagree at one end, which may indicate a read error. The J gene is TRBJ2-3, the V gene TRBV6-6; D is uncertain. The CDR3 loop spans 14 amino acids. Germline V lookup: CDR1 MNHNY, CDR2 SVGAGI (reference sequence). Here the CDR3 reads CASSFLAGTDTLYF. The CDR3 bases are TGTGCCAGTAGTTTCCTGGCAGGAACAGATACGCTGTATTTT.

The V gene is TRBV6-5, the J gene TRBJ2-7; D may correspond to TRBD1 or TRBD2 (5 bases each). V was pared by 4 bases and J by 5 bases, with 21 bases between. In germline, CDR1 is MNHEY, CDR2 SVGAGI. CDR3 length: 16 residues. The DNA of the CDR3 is TGTGCCAGCAGTTCCCCAATCAAGACAGCGGCCAACGAGCAGTACTTC. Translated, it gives CASSSPIKTAANEQYF.

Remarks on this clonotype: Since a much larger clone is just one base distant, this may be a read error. CDR3 DNA sequence: TGTGCCAGCTTACCACGAGGGGGCGAAGAGACCCAGTACTTC. It specifies CASLPRGGEETQYF. The rearrangement links TRBV18 to TRBJ2-5, with 7 bases that match TRBD1. The CDR3 length is 14 residues. CDR1 and CDR2 (germline): KGHSH, LQKENI.

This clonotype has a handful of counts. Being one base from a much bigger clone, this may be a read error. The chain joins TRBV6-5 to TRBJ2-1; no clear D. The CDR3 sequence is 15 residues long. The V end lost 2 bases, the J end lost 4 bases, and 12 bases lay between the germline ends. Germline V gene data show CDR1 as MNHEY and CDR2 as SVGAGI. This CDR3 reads CASSYAAILYNEQFF. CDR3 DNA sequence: TGTGCCAGCAGTTACGCTGCGATACTGTACAATGAGCAGTTCTTC.

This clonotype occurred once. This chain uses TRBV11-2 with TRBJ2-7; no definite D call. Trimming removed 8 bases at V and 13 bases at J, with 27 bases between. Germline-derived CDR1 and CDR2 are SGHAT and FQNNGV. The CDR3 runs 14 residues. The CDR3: CASRLTDGAYERYF. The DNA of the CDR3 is TGTGCCAGCCGTTTAACCGACGGAGCCTACGAGCGCTACTTC.